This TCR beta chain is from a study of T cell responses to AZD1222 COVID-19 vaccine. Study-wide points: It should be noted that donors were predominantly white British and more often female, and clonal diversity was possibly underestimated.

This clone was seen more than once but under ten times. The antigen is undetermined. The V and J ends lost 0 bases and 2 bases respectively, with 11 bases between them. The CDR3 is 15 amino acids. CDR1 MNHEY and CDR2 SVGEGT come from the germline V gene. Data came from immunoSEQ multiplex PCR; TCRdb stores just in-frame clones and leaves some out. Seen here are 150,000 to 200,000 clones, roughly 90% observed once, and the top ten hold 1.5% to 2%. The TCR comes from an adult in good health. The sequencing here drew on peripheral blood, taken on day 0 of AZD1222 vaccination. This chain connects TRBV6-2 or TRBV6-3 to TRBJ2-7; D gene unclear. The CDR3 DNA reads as TGTGCCAGCAGTTACTCTCCGGACGGCCCCTACGAGCAGTACTTC. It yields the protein CASSYSPDGPYEQYF.